This TCR beta chain was found in a study of blood T cell repertoires in COVID-19. Study-wide background: Material from acute and convalescent COVID-19 was sourced from the United States, Italy and Spain.

V gave up 6 bases and J gave up 6 bases, with 12 bases separating them. This CDR3 is built from 14 residues. Germline assignment: CDR1 MNHEY and CDR2 SVGAGI. Membership in each cohort depended on participant-reported clinical history. The repertoire was sequenced with immunoSEQ multiplex PCR; TCRdb's copy has only in-frame clones and lacks some. The sample lists under 350,000 clones; roughly 85% were seen once. This chain uses TRBV6-5 with TRBJ1-6, with D possibly being TRBD1 (5 bases). The TCR sequence derives from a woman aged 35 to 49 with acute COVID-19. Sequenced input: PBMCs or T cells enriched from blood (not recorded which). The CDR3 spells CASRGGWGNSPLHF. Written as DNA, the CDR3 is TGTGCCAGCAGGGGGGGGTGGGGTAATTCACCCCTCCACTTT.